Given below is one TCR beta chain in context. Its antigen is currently unknown. This record comes from a study of beta chain features in type 1 diabetes. Reverse transcribing all isolated RNA meant expressed TCRB transcripts were sequenced. Sequencing was performed with immunoSEQ multiplex PCR; in TCRdb, only in-frame clones are kept and a portion is missing. Of about 44,000 clones listed, over 50% were seen once; the top ten hold over 2%. Deletions cut 2 bases from V and 4 bases from J, with 12 bases between. The CDR3 has 15 amino acids. Germline CDR1 MDHEN, CDR2 SYDVKM. Study-level results: In all four CD4+ subsets, TCRB CDR3 length was significantly, moderately reduced in type 1 diabetes. The influence of HLA type on TCRB rearrangement stayed undetermined. A greater similarity of naive, central memory and Treg TCRB repertoires was seen among patients than among healthy donors.

The sample consisted of Tregs from blood. V usage is TRBV28 and J usage is TRBJ1-5; no firm D call. This receptor was obtained from a woman between 18 and 29 years old in good health. CDR3 region: CASSLMGRVNQPQHF. In DNA form, the CDR3 reads TGTGCCAGCAGTTTAATGGGGAGAGTGAATCAGCCCCAGCATTTT.